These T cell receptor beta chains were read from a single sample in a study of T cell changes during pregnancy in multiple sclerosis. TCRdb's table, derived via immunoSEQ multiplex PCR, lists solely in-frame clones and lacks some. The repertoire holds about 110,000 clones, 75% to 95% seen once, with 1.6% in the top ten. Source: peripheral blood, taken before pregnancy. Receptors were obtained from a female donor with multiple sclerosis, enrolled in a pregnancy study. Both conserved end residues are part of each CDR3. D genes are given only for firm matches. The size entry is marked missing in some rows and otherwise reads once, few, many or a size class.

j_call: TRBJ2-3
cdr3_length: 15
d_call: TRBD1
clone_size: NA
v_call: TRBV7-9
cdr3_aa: CASRQGIGETDTQYF
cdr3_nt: TGTGCCAGCAGACAGGGGATCGGAGAAACAGATACGCAGTATTTT

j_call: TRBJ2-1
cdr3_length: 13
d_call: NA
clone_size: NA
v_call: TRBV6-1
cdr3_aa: CASSDSAHNEQFF
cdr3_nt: TGTGCCAGCAGTGACAGCGCCCACAATGAGCAGTTCTTC

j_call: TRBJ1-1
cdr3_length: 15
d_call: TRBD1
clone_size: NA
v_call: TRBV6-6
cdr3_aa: CASSYGTGGRTEAFF
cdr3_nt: TGTGCCAGCAGTTACGGGACAGGGGGCCGGACTGAAGCTTTCTTT

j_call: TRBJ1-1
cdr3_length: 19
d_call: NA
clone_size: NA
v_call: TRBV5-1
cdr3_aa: CASSLVFRSGGLKNTEAFF
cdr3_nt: TGCGCCAGCAGCTTGGTTTTTAGGTCGGGCGGGCTAAAGAACACTGAAGCTTTCTTT

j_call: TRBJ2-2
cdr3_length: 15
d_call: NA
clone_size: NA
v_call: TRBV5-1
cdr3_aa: CASMALGRATGELFF
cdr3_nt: TGCGCCAGCATGGCTCTGGGCAGGGCCACCGGGGAGCTGTTTTTT

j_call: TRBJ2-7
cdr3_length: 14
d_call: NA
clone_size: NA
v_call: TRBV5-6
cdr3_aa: CASSLAGNSYEQYF
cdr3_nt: TGTGCCAGCAGCTTGGCGGGGAACTCCTACGAGCAGTACTTC

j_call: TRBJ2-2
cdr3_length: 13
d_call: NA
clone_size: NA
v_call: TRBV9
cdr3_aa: CASSQPRTGELFF
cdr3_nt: TGTGCCAGCTCGCAACCCAGGACCGGGGAGCTGTTTTTT

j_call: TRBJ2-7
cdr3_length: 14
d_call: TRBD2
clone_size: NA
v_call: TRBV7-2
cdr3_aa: CASSTSTSGIEQYF
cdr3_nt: TGTGCCAGCAGCACGTCGACTAGCGGGATCGAGCAGTACTTC

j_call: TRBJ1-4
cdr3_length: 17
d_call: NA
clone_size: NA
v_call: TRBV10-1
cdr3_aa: CASSREDSTKGNEKLFF
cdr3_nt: TGCGCCAGCAGTCGGGAGGACAGCACCAAGGGGAATGAAAAACTGTTTTTT

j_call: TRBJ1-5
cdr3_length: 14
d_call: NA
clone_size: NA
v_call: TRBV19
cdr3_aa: CASSTTGKGQPQHF
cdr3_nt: TGTGCCAGTAGCACTACAGGGAAAGGTCAGCCCCAGCATTTT

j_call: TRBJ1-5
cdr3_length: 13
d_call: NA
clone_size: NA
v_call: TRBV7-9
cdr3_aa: CASSSSSNQPQHF
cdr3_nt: TGTGCCAGCAGCTCCTCTAGCAATCAGCCCCAGCATTTT

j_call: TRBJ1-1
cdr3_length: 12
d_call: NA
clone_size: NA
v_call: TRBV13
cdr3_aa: CASSLRGTEAFF
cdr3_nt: TGTGCCAGCAGCCTGCGGGGGACTGAAGCTTTCTTT

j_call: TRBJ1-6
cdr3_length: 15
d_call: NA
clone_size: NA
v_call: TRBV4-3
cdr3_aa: CASSQDGTGQSPLHF
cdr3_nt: TGCGCCAGCAGCCAAGATGGCACGGGTCAGTCACCCCTCCACTTT

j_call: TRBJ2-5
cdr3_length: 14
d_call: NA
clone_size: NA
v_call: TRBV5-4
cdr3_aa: CASSLAPSAETQYF
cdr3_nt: TGTGCCAGCAGCTTGGCGCCGTCTGCGGAGACCCAGTACTTC

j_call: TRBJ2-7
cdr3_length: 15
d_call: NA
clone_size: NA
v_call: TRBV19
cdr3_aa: CASSIDAGPDYEQYF
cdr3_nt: TGTGCCAGTAGTATAGATGCAGGCCCAGACTACGAGCAGTACTTC

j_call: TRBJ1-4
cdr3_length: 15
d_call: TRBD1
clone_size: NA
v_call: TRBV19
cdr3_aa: CATGPWTGANEKLFF
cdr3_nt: TGTGCCACCGGACCGTGGACAGGGGCTAATGAAAAACTGTTTTTT

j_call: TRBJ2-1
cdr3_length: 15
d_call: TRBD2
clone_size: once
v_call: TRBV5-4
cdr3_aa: CASSLKAGGGNEQFF
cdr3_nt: TGTGCCAGCAGCTTAAAAGCGGGAGGGGGCAATGAGCAGTTCTTC

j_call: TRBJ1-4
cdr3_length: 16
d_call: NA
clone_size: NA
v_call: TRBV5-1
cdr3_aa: CASSLAGGLTNEKLFF
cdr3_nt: TGCGCCAGCAGCTTGGCCGGGGGATTAACTAATGAAAAACTGTTTTTT

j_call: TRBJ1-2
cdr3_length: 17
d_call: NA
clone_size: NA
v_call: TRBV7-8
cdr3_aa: CASSLAISGTRDYGYTF
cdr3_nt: TGTGCCAGCAGCTTAGCGATTTCCGGGACTCGCGATTATGGCTACACCTTC

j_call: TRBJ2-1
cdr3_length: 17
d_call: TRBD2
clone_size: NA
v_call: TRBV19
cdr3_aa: CASSPSPGREAYNEQFF
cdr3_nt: TGTGCCAGTAGTCCTTCACCAGGGCGGGAGGCATACAATGAGCAGTTCTTC

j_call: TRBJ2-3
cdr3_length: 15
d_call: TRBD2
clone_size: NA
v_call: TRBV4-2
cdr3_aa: CASSPSSGSTDTQYF
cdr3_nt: TGTGCCAGCAGCCCGTCTAGCGGGAGCACAGATACGCAGTATTTT

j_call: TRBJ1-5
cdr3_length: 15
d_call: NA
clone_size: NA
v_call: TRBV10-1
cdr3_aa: CASSEVRNSNQPQHF
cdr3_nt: TGCGCCAGCAGTGAAGTCAGAAATAGCAATCAGCCCCAGCATTTT

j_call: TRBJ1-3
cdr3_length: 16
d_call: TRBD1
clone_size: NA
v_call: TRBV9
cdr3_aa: CASSGGTGVSGNTIYF
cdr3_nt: TGTGCCAGCAGCGGAGGGACAGGGGTCTCTGGAAACACCATATATTTT

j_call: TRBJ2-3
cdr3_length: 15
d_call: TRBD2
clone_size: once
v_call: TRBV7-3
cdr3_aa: CASSRTSGHTDTQYF
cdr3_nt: TGTGCCAGCAGCAGAACTAGCGGACACACAGATACGCAGTATTTT

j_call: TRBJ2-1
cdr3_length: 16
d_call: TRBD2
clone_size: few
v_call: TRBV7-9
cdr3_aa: CASSIFSGRLNNEQFF
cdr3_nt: TGTGCCAGCAGCATATTTAGCGGGAGGCTGAACAATGAGCAGTTCTTC

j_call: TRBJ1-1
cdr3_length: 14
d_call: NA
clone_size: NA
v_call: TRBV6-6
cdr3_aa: CASSYGQGPTEAFF
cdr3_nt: TGTGCCAGCAGTTACGGGCAGGGTCCCACCGAAGCTTTCTTT

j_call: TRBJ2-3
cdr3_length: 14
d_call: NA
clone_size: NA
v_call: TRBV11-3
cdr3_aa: CASSPGKATDTQYF
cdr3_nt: TGTGCCAGCAGCCCCGGGAAGGCCACAGATACGCAGTATTTT

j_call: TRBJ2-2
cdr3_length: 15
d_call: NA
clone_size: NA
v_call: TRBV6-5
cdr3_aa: CASSPGTTNTGELFF
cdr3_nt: TGTGCCAGCAGCCCCGGGACAACGAACACCGGGGAGCTGTTTTTT

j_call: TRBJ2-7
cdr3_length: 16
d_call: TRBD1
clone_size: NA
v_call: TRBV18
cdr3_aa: CASSPRQGLQSYEQYF
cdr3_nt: TGTGCCAGCTCACCTAGACAGGGTTTACAGTCCTACGAGCAGTACTTC

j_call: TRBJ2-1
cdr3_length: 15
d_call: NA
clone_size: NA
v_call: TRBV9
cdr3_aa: CASSAGTLGNNEQFF
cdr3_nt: TGTGCCAGCAGCGCTGGGACATTAGGGAACAATGAGCAGTTCTTC

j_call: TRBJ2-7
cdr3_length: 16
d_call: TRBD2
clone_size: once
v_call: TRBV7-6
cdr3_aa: CASSLAPGLASYEQYF
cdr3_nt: TGTGCCAGCAGCTTAGCCCCGGGACTAGCGAGTTACGAGCAGTACTTC

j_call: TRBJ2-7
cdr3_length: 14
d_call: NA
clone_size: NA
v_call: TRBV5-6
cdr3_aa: CASSLATAGGKQYF
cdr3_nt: TGTGCCAGCAGCTTGGCTACAGCCGGGGGTAAGCAGTACTTC

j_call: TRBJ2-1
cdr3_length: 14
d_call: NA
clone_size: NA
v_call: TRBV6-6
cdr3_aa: CASSYSIQYNEQFF
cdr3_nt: TGTGCCAGCAGTTACTCCATACAGTACAATGAGCAGTTCTTC

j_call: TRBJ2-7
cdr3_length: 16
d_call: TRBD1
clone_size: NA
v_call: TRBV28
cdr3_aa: CASSAVPGQLIYEQYF
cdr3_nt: TGTGCCAGCAGTGCGGTGCCGGGACAGTTAATCTACGAGCAGTACTTC

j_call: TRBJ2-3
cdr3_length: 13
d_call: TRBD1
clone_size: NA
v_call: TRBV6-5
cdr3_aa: CASSDRGTDTQYF
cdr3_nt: TGTGCCAGCAGCGACAGGGGCACAGATACGCAGTATTTT

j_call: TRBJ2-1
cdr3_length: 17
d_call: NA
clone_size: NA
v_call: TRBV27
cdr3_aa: CASSLSGRFGGNNEQFF
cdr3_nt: TGTGCCAGCAGTTTATCGGGGAGGTTTGGCGGTAACAATGAGCAGTTCTTC

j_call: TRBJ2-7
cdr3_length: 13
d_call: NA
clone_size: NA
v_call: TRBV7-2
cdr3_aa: CASSFEDTYEQYF
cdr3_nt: TGTGCCAGCAGCTTTGAGGACACCTACGAGCAGTACTTC